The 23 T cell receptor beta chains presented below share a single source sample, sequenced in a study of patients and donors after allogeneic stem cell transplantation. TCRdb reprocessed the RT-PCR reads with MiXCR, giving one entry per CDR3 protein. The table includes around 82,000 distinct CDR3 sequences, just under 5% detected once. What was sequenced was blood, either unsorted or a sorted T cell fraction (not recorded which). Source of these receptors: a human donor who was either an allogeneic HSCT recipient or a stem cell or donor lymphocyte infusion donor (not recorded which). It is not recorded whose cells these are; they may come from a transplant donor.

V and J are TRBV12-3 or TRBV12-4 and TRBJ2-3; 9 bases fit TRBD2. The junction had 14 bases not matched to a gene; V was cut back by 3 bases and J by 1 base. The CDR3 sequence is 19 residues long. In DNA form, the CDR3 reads TGTGCCAGCAGTTTTACTGTCAGGGTAGCGGGAGACGGCACAGATACGCAGTATTTT. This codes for CASSFTVRVAGDGTDTQYF.

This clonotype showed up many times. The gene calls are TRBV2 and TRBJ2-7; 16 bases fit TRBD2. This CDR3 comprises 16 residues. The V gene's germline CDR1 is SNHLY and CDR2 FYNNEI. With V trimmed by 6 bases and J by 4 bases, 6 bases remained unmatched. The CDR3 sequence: CASSGTSGRAGYEQYF. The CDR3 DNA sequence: TGTGCCAGCAGCGGGACTAGCGGGAGGGCCGGATACGAGCAGTACTTC.

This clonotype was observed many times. The CDR3 DNA sequence: TGTGCCAGCAGTTTAAGGGGAAGGGGCTACACCTTC. Protein sequence: CASSLRGRGYTF. The V call is TRBV28, the J call TRBJ1-2, with D possibly TRBD1 on 5 matching bases. V dropped 2 bases and J dropped 8 bases, with 9 bases sitting between them. Germline lookup yields CDR1 MDHEN and CDR2 SYDVKM. This CDR3 is 12 amino acids long.

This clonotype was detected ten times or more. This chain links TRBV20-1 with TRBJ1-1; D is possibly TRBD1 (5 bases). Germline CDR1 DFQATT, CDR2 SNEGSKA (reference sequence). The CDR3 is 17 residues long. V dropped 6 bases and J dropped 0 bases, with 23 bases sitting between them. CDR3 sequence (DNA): TGCAGTGCACCACCTCCGGTCGCCGGGACCTTGAACACTGAAGCTTTCTTT. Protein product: CSAPPPVAGTLNTEAFF.

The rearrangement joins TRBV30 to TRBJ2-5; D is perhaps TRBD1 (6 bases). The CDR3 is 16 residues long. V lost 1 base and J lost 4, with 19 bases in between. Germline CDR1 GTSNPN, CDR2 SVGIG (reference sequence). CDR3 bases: TGTGCCTGGAGTGCATACAACAGGGTTGGGACAGAGACCCAGTACTTC. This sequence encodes CAWSAYNRVGTETQYF.

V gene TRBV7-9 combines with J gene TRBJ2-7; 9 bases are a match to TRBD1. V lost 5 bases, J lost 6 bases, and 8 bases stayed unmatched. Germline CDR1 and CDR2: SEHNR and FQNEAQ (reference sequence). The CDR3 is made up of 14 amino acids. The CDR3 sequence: CASSNRDRVIEQYF. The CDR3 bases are TGTGCCAGCAGCAACCGGGACAGGGTCATCGAGCAGTACTTC.

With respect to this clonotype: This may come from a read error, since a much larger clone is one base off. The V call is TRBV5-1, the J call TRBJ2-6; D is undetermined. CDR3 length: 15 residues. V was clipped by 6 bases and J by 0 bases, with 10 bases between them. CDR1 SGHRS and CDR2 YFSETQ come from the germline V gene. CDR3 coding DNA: TGCGCCAGCAACTTTTACCTCTCTGGGGCCAACGTCCTGACTTTC. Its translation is CASNFYLSGANVLTF. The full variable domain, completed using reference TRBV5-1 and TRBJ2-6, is KAGVTQTPRYLIKTRGQQVTLSCSPISGHRSVSWYQQTPGQGLQFLFEYFSETQRNKGNFPGRFSGRQFSNSRSEMNVSTLELGDSALYLCASNFYLSGANVLTFGAGSRLTVL.

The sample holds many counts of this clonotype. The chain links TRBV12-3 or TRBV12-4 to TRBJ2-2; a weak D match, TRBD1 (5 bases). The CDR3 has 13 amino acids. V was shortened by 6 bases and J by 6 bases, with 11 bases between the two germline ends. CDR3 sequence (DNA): TGTGCCAGCAGACCCAGGGTTTCCGGGGAGCTGTTTTTT. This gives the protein CASRPRVSGELFF.

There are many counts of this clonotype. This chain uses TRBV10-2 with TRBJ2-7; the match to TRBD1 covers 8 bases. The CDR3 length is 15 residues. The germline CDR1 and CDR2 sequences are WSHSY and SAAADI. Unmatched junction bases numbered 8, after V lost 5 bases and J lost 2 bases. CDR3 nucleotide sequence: TGCGCCAGCAGTTTATCCGGGACAGGTACCTACGAGCAGTACTTC. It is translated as CASSLSGTGTYEQYF.

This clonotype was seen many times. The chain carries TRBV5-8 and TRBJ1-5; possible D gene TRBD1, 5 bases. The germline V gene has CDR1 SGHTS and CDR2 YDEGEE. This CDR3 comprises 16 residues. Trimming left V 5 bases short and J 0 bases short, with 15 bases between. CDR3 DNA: TGTGCCAGCAGGACCAGGGCAGAGTATAGCAATCAGCCCCAGCATTTT. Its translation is CASRTRAEYSNQPQHF.

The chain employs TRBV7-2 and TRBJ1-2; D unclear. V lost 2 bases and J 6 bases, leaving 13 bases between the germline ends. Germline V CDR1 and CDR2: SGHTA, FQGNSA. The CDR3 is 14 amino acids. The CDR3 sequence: CASSLTSLSHGYTF. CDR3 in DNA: TGTGCCAGCAGCTTAACTAGCCTCAGCCATGGCTACACCTTC.

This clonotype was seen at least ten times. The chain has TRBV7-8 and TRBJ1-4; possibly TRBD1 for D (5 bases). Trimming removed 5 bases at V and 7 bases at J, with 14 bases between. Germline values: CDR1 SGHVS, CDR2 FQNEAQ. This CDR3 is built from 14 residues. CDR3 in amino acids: CASSRSGGVEKLFF. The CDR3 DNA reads TGTGCCAGCAGCCGCTCCGGGGGGGTTGAAAAACTGTTTTTT. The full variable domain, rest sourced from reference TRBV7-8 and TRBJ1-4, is GAGVSQSPRYKVAKRGQDVALRCDPISGHVSLFWYQQALGQGPEFLTYFQNEAQLDKSGLPSDRFFAERPEGSVSTLKIQRTQQEDSAVYLCASSRSGGVEKLFFGSGTQLSVL.

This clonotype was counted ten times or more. DNA for the CDR3: TGTGCCAGCAGCTTAGACGGCCCCGCCCGTGGCTACACCTTC. Amino acids: CASSLDGPARGYTF. The rearrangement joins TRBV7-9 to TRBJ1-2; D remains ambiguous. Looked up from germline, CDR1 is SEHNR and CDR2 is FQNEAQ (reference sequence). V lost 1 base, J lost 7 bases, and 13 bases lay in between. CDR3 length equals 14 residues.

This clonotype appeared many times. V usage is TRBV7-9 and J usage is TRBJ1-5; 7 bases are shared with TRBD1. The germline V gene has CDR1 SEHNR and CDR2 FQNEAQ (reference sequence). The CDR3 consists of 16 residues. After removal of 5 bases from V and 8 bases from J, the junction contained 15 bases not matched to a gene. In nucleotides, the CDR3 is TGTGCCAGCAGCCCCGGGGGCTTGGGACAGAGTAAGCCCCAGCATTTT. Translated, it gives CASSPGGLGQSKPQHF.

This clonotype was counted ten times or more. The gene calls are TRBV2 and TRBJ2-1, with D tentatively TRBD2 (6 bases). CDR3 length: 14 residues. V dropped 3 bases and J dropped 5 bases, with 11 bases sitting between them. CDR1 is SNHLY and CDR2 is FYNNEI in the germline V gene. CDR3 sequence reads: CASSDPSSDNEQFF. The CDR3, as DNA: TGTGCCAGCAGTGATCCCTCTAGCGACAATGAGCAGTTCTTC.

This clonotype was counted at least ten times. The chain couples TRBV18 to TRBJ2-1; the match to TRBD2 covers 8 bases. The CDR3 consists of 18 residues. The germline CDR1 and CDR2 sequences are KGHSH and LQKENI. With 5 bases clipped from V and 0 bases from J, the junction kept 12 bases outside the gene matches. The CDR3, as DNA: TGTGCCAGCTCAGTCGGACCGCTAGCGGGTAGCTCCTACAATGAGCAGTTCTTC. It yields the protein CASSVGPLAGSSYNEQFF. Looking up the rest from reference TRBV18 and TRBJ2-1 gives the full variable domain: NAGVMQNPRHLVRRRGQEARLRCSPMKGHSHVYWYRQLPEEGLKFMVYLQKENIIDESGMPKERFSAEFPKEGPSILRIQQVVRGDSAAYFCASSVGPLAGSSYNEQFFGPGTRLTVL.

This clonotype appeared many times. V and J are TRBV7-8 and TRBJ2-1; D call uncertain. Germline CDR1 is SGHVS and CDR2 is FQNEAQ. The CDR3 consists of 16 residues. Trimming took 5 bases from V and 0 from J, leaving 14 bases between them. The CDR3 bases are TGTGCCAGCAGCCTGTACCGTTTTAGCTCCTACAATGAGCAGTTCTTC. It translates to CASSLYRFSSYNEQFF.

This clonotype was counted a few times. The CDR3 DNA follows: TGTGCCAGCAGCTTAAGGTCATGGGGGGATGGCGAGACCCAGTACTTC. This codes for CASSLRSWGDGETQYF. This rearrangement joins TRBV5-5 to TRBJ2-5; perhaps TRBD2 as D (6 bases). The CDR3 runs 16 residues. V was cut by 2 bases and J by 5 bases, with 19 bases left in between. CDR1 is SGHKS, CDR2 YYEKEE, per germline (reference sequence).

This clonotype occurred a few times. This CDR3 reads CASSPFAGRAEAFF. CDR3 bases: TGTGCCAGCAGCCCTTTCGCGGGGCGGGCTGAAGCTTTCTTT. The chain joins TRBV3-1 to TRBJ1-1; weak D call: TRBD1 (5 bases). Per the germline V gene, CDR1 is LGHDT and CDR2 is YNNKEL (reference sequence). Trimming shortened V by 4 bases and J by 6 bases, and 15 bases separated the two germline ends. The CDR3 spans 14 residues.

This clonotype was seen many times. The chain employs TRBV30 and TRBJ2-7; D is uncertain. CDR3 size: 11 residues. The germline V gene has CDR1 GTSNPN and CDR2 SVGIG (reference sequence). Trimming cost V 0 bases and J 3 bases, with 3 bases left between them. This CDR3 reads CAWSVVYEQYF. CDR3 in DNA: TGTGCCTGGAGTGTCGTCTACGAGCAGTACTTC.

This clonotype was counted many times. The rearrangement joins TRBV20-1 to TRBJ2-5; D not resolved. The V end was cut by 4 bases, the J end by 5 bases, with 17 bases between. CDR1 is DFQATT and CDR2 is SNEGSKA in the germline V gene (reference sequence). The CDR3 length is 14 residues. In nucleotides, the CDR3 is TGCAGTGCTATACCCCCAGGCCGTAGGGAGACCCAGTACTTC. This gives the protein CSAIPPGRRETQYF.

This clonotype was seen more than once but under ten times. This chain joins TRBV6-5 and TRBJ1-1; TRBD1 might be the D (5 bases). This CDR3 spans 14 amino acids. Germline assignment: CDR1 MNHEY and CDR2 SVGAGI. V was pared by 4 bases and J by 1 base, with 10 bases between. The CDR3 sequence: CASSWGGGNTEAFF. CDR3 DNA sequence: TGTGCCAGCAGTTGGGGGGGGGGGAACACTGAAGCTTTCTTT.

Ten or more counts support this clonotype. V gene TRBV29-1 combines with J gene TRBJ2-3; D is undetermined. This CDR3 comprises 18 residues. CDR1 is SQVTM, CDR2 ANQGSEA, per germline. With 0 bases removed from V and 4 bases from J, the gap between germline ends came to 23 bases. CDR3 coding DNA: TGCAGCGTTGAAGATCAGGTCGTGCGGTCCTTCGCCCCAGATACGCAGTATTTT. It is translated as CSVEDQVVRSFAPDTQYF.